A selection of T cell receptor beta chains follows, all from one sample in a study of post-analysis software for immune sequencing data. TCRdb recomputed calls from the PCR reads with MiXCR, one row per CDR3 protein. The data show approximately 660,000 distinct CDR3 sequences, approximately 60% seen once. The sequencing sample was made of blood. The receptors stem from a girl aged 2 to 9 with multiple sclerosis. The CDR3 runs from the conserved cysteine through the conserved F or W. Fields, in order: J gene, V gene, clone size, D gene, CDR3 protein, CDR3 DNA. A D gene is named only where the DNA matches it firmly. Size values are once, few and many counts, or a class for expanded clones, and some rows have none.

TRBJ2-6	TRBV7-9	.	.	CASSRRVSGANVLTF	TGTGCCAGCAGCCGACGGGTCTCTGGGGCCAACGTCCTGACTTTC
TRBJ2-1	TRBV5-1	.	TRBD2	CASSPSGLAGGNEQFF	TGCGCCAGCAGCCCTAGTGGACTAGCGGGAGGGAATGAGCAGTTCTTC
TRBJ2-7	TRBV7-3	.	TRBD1	CASSPGGTGNYEQYF	TGTGCCAGCAGCCCAGGTGGGACAGGGAACTACGAGCAGTACTTC
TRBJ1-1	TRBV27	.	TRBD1	CASLLRASQGANTEAFF	TGTGCCAGCCTCCTGAGGGCAAGTCAGGGGGCGAACACTGAAGCTTTCTTT
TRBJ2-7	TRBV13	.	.	CASSSRHGDRLSYEQYF	TGTGCCAGCAGCTCGCGTCATGGGGACCGTCTTTCTTACGAGCAGTACTTC
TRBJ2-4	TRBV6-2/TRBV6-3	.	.	CASSRRRELAKNIQYF	TGTGCCAGCAGTCGCAGGAGGGAGCTGGCCAAAAACATTCAGTACTTC
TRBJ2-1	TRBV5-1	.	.	CASSLGFGGTYNEQFF	TGCGCCAGCAGCTTGGGGTTCGGCGGGACCTACAATGAGCAGTTCTTC
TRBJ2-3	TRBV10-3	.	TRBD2	CAIRPTSGGDTDTQYF	TGTGCCATCAGACCGACTAGCGGGGGGGACACAGATACGCAGTATTTT
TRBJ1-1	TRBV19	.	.	CASSYVNTEAFF	TGTGCCAGTAGTTACGTGAACACTGAAGCTTTCTTT
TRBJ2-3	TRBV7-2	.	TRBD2	CASSLALAGEADTQYF	TGTGCCAGCAGCTTAGCATTAGCGGGGGAAGCAGATACGCAGTATTTT
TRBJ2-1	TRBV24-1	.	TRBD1	CATSALDRGVGNEQFF	TGTGCCACCAGTGCCTTGGACAGGGGAGTTGGCAATGAGCAGTTCTTC
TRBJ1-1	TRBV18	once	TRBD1	CASQLGQAGNTEAFF	TGTGCCAGCCAACTGGGACAGGCAGGGAACACTGAAGCTTTCTTT
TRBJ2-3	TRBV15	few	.	CATSREGITDTQYF	TGTGCCACCAGCAGAGAGGGCATCACAGATACGCAGTATTTT
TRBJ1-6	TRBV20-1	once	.	CSARDGRQTSPLHF	TGCAGTGCTAGAGATGGTAGACAGACTTCACCCCTCCACTTT
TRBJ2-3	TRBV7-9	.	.	CASSLPIAAGTDTQYF	TGTGCCAGCAGCCTCCCTATTGCGGCGGGCACAGATACGCAGTATTTT
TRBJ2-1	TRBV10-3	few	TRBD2	CAIRSGSSYNEQFF	TGTGCCATCAGGAGCGGGAGCTCCTACAATGAGCAGTTCTTC
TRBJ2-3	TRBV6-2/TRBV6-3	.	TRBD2	CASSTGGFTDTQYF	TGTGCCAGCAGTACGGGGGGTTTCACAGATACGCAGTATTTT
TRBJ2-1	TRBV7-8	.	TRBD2	CASSLGLAGGLVYNEQFF	TGTGCCAGCAGCCTCGGACTAGCGGGGGGGCTAGTTTACAATGAGCAGTTCTTC
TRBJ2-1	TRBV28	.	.	CASSSQSYNEQFF	TGTGCCAGCAGTTCCCAGTCCTACAATGAGCAGTTCTTC
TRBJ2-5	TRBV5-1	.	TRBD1	CASSDNTGGETQYF	TGCGCCAGCAGCGATAATACAGGGGGAGAGACCCAGTACTTC
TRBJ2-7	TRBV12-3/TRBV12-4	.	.	CASSLMGGGSYEQYF	TGTGCCAGCAGTTTAATGGGAGGAGGCTCCTACGAGCAGTACTTC
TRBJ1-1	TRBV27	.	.	CASSLAGANLAEAFF	TGTGCCAGCAGTTTGGCAGGGGCTAATTTGGCTGAAGCTTTCTTT
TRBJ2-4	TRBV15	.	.	CATSRDQKNIQYF	TGTGCCACCAGCAGAGATCAGAAAAACATTCAGTACTTC
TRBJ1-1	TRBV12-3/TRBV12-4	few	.	CASSLGQRNTEAFF	TGTGCCAGCAGTTTAGGTCAGAGGAACACTGAAGCTTTCTTT
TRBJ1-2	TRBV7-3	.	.	CASGLYPTGSGGYGYTF	TGTGCCAGCGGCTTATACCCCACAGGGTCCGGCGGGTATGGCTACACCTTC
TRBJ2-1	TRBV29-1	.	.	CSVEGSVAGNERFF	TGCAGCGTTGAGGGTAGCGTGGCGGGCAATGAGCGGTTCTTC
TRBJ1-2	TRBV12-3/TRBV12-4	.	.	CASSLGGGPNYGYTF	TGTGCCAGCAGTTTAGGGGGTGGGCCCAACTATGGCTACACCTTC
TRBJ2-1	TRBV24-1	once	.	CATRGTGEGAWFF	TGTGCCACCAGGGGGACGGGGGAGGGGGCATGGTTCTTC
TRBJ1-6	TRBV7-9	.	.	CASTEATYNSPLHF	TGTGCCAGCACGGAAGCGACCTATAATTCACCCCTCCACTTT
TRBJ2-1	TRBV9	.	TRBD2	CASSVGVLARNDNEQFF	TGTGCCAGCAGCGTGGGGGTACTAGCGCGAAACGACAATGAGCAGTTCTTC
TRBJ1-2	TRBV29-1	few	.	CSVDGGNGYTF	TGCAGCGTTGACGGCGGGAATGGCTACACCTTC
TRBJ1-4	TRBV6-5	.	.	CASSWATNEKLFF	TGTGCCAGCAGTTGGGCAACTAATGAAAAACTGTTTTTT
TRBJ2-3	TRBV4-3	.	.	CASSQDQGSTTDTQYF	TGCGCCAGCAGCCAAGATCAGGGCAGTACCACAGATACGCAGTATTTT
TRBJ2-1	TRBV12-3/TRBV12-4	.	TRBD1	CASRAVQGALREQFF	TGTGCCAGCAGGGCAGTACAGGGGGCTTTGAGAGAGCAGTTCTTC
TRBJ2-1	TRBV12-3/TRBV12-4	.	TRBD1	CASSLADRGRDEQFF	TGTGCCAGCAGTTTAGCGGACAGGGGCAGGGATGAGCAGTTCTTC
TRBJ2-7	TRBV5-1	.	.	CASNLRGAYEQYF	TGCGCCAGCAACTTAAGGGGGGCCTACGAGCAGTACTTC
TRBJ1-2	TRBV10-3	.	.	CAIHRGLHGYTF	TGTGCCATCCACCGGGGTCTGCATGGCTACACCTTC
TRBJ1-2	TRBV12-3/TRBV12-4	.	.	CAGSTANYGYTF	TGTGCCGGATCGACAGCAAACTATGGCTACACCTTC
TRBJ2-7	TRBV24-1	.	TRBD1	CATSWTGSSYEQYF	TGTGCCACCAGTTGGACAGGGAGCTCCTACGAGCAGTACTTC
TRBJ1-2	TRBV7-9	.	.	CASSLTQDSDYGYTF	TGTGCCAGCAGCTTAACACAGGACAGCGACTATGGCTACACCTTC
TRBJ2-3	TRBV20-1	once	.	CSAINPRLVTDTQYF	TGCAGTGCTATAAACCCCAGGCTAGTTACAGATACGCAGTATTTT
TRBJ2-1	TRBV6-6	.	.	CASRNDNLNEQFF	TGTGCCAGCAGGAACGACAATCTTAATGAGCAGTTCTTC
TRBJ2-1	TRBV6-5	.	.	CASSYVGGYNEQFF	TGTGCCAGCAGTTACGTGGGGGGTTACAATGAGCAGTTCTTC
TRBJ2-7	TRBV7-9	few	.	CASSIEEEAGELYF	TGTGCCAGCAGCATAGAGGAGGAGGCCGGGGAGCTGTACTTC
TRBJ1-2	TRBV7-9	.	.	CASSSTGRGYGYTF	TGTGCCAGCAGCTCCACCGGCAGGGGTTATGGCTACACCTTC
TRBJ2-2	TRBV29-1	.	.	CSVSSNTGELFF	TGCAGCGTTAGCTCGAACACCGGGGAGCTGTTTTTT
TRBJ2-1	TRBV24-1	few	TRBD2	CATSDHTSGPSDEQFF	TGTGCCACCAGTGACCATACTAGCGGCCCTTCGGATGAGCAGTTCTTC
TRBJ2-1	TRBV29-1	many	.	CSVANGATYNEQFF	TGCAGCGTTGCGAATGGCGCAACATACAATGAGCAGTTCTTC
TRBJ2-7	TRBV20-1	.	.	CSARGLASPYEQYF	TGCAGTGCTAGAGGACTGGCATCCCCCTACGAGCAGTACTTC
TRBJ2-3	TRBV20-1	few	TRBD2	CSKTSGYTDTQYF	TGCAGCAAGACTAGCGGTTACACAGATACGCAGTATTTT
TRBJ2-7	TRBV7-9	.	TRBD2	CASSSPGLAGIEQYF	TGTGCCAGCAGCTCCCCGGGACTAGCGGGAATCGAGCAGTACTTC
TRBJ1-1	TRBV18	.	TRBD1	CASSPAQGRMEAFF	TGTGCCAGCTCACCAGCACAGGGGAGAATGGAAGCTTTCTTT
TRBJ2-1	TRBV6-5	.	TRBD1	CASSYSMGQVADEQFF	TGTGCCAGCAGTTACTCGATGGGACAGGTAGCTGATGAGCAGTTCTTC
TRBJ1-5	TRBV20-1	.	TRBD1	CSARQGGLGPQHF	TGCAGTGCTCGTCAGGGGGGACTGGGTCCCCAGCATTTT
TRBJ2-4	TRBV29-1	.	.	CSAVIGDTQNIQYF	TGCAGCGCCGTCATAGGGGACACCCAAAACATTCAGTACTTC
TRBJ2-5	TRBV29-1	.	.	CSVEDGVGRGVQETQYF	TGCAGCGTTGAAGATGGAGTAGGCAGGGGTGTCCAAGAGACCCAGTACTTC
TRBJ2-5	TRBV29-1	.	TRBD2	CSVHRGGETQYF	TGCAGCGTCCACCGGGGGGGCGAGACCCAGTACTTC